Listed here are 26 T cell receptor beta chains from one sample, sequenced in a study of molecular identifiers for immune sequencing clone quantification. TCRdb analysed the PCR reads with MiXCR anew, one entry per CDR3 protein. The sample lists just under 65,000 distinct CDR3 sequences; around a fifth were seen once. Sequencing used naive CD8+ T cells from blood, with Jurkat cell RNA spiked in. Specified subset: FACS-sorted CD8+CD4-CCR7+CD45RA+ naive T cells. The receptors come from a human donor in good health. Some libraries in this study had Jurkat cell RNA spiked in.

This clonotype was counted many times. This rearrangement joins TRBV13 to TRBJ2-3; TRBD1 matches 7 bases. The CDR3 is 15 residues long. CDR1 and CDR2 (germline): PRHDT, FYEKMQ (reference sequence). V lost 4 bases to trimming and J lost 1 base; unmatched junction nucleotides: 5. The CDR3 DNA reads as TGTGCCAGCAGCTCAACAGGGGCTGGCACAGATACGCAGTATTTT. It translates to CASSSTGAGTDTQYF.

The chain is built from TRBV27 and TRBJ2-7; D possibly uses TRBD1 or TRBD2 (5 bases each). Germline V lookup: CDR1 MNHEY, CDR2 SMNVEV (reference sequence). This CDR3 has 16 amino acids. The V and J ends lost 5 bases and 7 bases respectively, with 24 bases between them. The CDR3 DNA reads TGTGCCAGCAGTCCCTCAGAAGGGGAGAGAACGACGGAGCAGTACTTC. Translating it yields CASSPSEGERTTEQYF.

This chain connects TRBV27 to TRBJ2-7, with D possibly matching TRBD1 (6 bases). The CDR3 is 13 amino acids. V shed 4 bases and J shed 8 bases, with 15 bases lying between them. The germline V gene encodes CDR1 MNHEY and CDR2 SMNVEV (reference sequence). Here the CDR3 DNA reads TGTGCCAGCAGTTGGGTTACAGGGCAAAAGCAGTACTTC. This gives the protein CASSWVTGQKQYF.

On this clonotype itself: Mismatch with germline at one junction end may stem from a read error. The chain recombines TRBV11-2 with TRBJ2-3, with D unclear. Germline V lookup: CDR1 SGHAT, CDR2 FQNNGV. The CDR3 extends over 15 amino acids. The CDR3 DNA is TGTGCCAGCAGCCCCAGTCCAGCGAACACAGATACGCAGGATTTT. Translating it yields CASSPSPANTDTQDF.

This clonotype was found many times. The rearrangement uses TRBV4-1 and TRBJ2-1; the match to TRBD2 covers 12 bases. The CDR3 sequence is 16 residues long. V was pared by 5 bases and J by 5 bases, with 7 bases of the junction left unmatched. Per the germline V gene, CDR1 is MGHRA and CDR2 is YSYEKL. The CDR3 loop is CASSAQRLAGDNEQFF. CDR3 sequence (DNA): TGCGCCAGCAGCGCCCAACGACTAGCGGGAGACAATGAGCAGTTCTTC.

The V call is TRBV12-3 or TRBV12-4, the J call TRBJ2-7; no reliable D call. The CDR3 length is 11 residues. Trimming pared 5 bases from V and 4 bases from J, leaving 6 bases between. In DNA form, the CDR3 reads TGTGCCAGCAGTATCAATTACGAGCAGTACTTC. Translation: CASSINYEQYF.

Notes on this clonotype: A read error may explain this, as a much larger clone is one base away. The chain links TRBV19 to TRBJ2-1; a weak D match, TRBD2 (5 bases). The CDR3 spans 15 residues. CDR1 and CDR2 (germline): LNHDA, SQIVND (reference sequence). Here the CDR3 reads CASSIGLALGREQVF. The CDR3 DNA sequence: TGTGCCAGTAGTATCGGGCTAGCACTCGGTCGTGAGCAGGTCTTC.

Comments on this clonotype: This sequence may be a read error, since a much larger clone differs from it by one base. The chain couples TRBV7-9 to TRBJ2-1, with a possible D match to TRBD1 (5 bases). The CDR3 runs 15 residues. Germline CDR1 SEHNR, CDR2 FQNEAQ (reference sequence). CDR3: CASSLQGFSYNEQSF. In nucleotides, the CDR3 is TGTGCCAGCAGCCTTCAGGGTTTCTCCTACAATGAGCAGTCCTTC.

This clonotype was observed a few times. With a much larger clone just one base away, this may be a read error. The chain carries TRBV6-1 and TRBJ1-4; tentatively, D is TRBD1 (5 bases). The CDR3 loop spans 14 amino acids. Looked up from germline, CDR1 is MNHNS and CDR2 is SASEGT. The CDR3 region is CASLRGGGREKPFF. The CDR3 nucleotides are TGTGCCAGTCTTCGGGGGGGAGGGCGTGAAAAACCGTTTTTT.

The rearrangement joins TRBV7-9 to TRBJ2-7; possibly TRBD1 for D (6 bases). V was clipped by 2 bases and J by 0 bases, with 11 bases between them. The length of the CDR3 is 15 residues. Germline V CDR1 and CDR2: SEHNR, FQNEAQ (reference sequence). The CDR3 DNA sequence: TGTGCCAGCAGCTTATATACAGGGAGCTCCTACGAGCAGTACTTC. This gives the protein CASSLYTGSSYEQYF.

In its sample, this clonotype was seen many times. This rearrangement joins TRBV3-1 to TRBJ2-7; either TRBD1 or TRBD2 may fit D (5 bases each). Trimming cost V 0 bases and J 4 bases, with 16 bases left between them. This CDR3 is built from 16 residues. Germline V gene data show CDR1 as LGHDT and CDR2 as YNNKEL (reference sequence). CDR3 sequence: CASSQDLGGGGYEQYF. The CDR3 coding sequence is TGTGCCAGCAGCCAAGATCTCGGAGGTGGGGGATACGAGCAGTACTTC.

The sample holds many counts of this clonotype. The rearrangement joins TRBV25-1 to TRBJ2-6, with D unresolved. Trimming removed 9 bases at V and 0 bases at J, with 6 bases between. Germline CDR1 reads MGHDK; CDR2 reads SYGVNS. This CDR3 is built from 13 residues. CDR3 amino acids: CASTRSGANVLTF. The CDR3 nucleotides read TGTGCCAGTACCCGCTCTGGGGCCAACGTCCTGACTTTC.

The table lists this clonotype with many counts. This chain joins TRBV9 and TRBJ1-6, with 9 bases that match TRBD1. Per the germline V gene, CDR1 is SGDLS and CDR2 is YYNGEE. CDR3 length: 16 amino acids. The junction had 11 bases not matched to a gene; V was cut back by 3 bases and J by 10 bases. The CDR3 coding sequence is TGTGCCAGCAGCGATCCACACGGGACAGGGACCTCACCCCTCCACTTT. Translated, it gives CASSDPHGTGTSPLHF.

This clonotype has at least ten counts. This sequence joins TRBV5-1 and TRBJ2-3; 10 bases are a match to TRBD2. The germline V gene has CDR1 SGHRS and CDR2 YFSETQ. With V trimmed by 1 base and J by 4 bases, 9 bases remained unmatched. The CDR3 has 17 residues. Here the CDR3 DNA reads TGCGCCAGCAGCTTGAGGGCTAGCGGGAGTTTGGCAGATACGCAGTATTTT. It translates to CASSLRASGSLADTQYF.

Many counts were recorded for this clonotype. This rearrangement joins TRBV7-6 to TRBJ2-7; D not certain. The CDR3 totals 14 residues. CDR1 SGHVS and CDR2 FNYEAQ come from the germline V gene. V was pared by 1 base and J by 1 base, with 8 bases between. The CDR3 sequence: CASSLEAVSYEQYF. DNA for the CDR3: TGTGCCAGCAGCTTAGAGGCGGTTTCCTACGAGCAGTACTTC.

This clonotype was seen a few times. The genes are TRBV20-1 and TRBJ2-1; no reliable D call. This CDR3 region has 11 residues. CDR1 is DFQATT, CDR2 SNEGSKA, per germline (reference sequence). V shed 3 bases and J shed 9 bases, with 9 bases lying between them. The CDR3 here is CSASRSFEQFF. The CDR3 DNA reads TGCAGTGCTAGTCGCTCCTTTGAGCAGTTCTTC.

This clonotype has ten or more counts. The chain has TRBV10-1 and TRBJ2-3; D may be TRBD1 or TRBD2 (5 bases each). Germline V gives CDR1 WNHNN, CDR2 SYGVQD (reference sequence). The CDR3 has 17 residues. V was shortened by 2 bases and J by 3 bases, with 18 bases between the two germline ends. The CDR3 bases are TGCGCCAGCAGTGAGGTGGAGGCAGGGCCGTTGACAGATACGCAGTATTTT. Protein product: CASSEVEAGPLTDTQYF.

Only one count was recorded for this clonotype. The rearrangement uses TRBV12-3 or TRBV12-4 and TRBJ2-5; a weak D match, TRBD1 (5 bases). The V gene lost 3 bases and the J gene lost 9 bases, with 11 bases spanning the gap. The CDR3 runs 12 residues. The CDR3 here is CASSFTRAAQYF. DNA for the CDR3: TGTGCCAGCAGTTTTACCAGGGCGGCCCAGTACTTC.

This clonotype was seen ten or more times. The chain employs TRBV7-6 and TRBJ2-7, with D perhaps matching TRBD2 (5 bases). CDR3 size: 15 residues. Germline assignment: CDR1 SGHVS and CDR2 FNYEAQ. V lost 5 bases and J 6 bases, leaving 20 bases between the germline ends. In DNA, the CDR3 is TGTGCCAGCAGCCCGAGAGCGGTAGACTTCTCCGAGCAGTACTTC. Residues: CASSPRAVDFSEQYF.

As to this clonotype: The junction departs from the called germline gene at one end, perhaps through a read error. The chain has TRBV20-1 and TRBJ2-3, with 7 bases fitting TRBD2. The V gene's germline CDR1 is DFQATT and CDR2 SNEGSKA (reference sequence). The CDR3 is 18 amino acids. This CDR3 reads CSATRRLAVDPSADTRYF. CDR3 DNA: TGCAGTGCTACCCGCAGGCTAGCGGTAGACCCTAGCGCAGATACGCGGTATTTT.

In its sample, this clonotype was seen many times. The chain recombines TRBV27 with TRBJ1-2; the match to TRBD1 covers 11 bases. The CDR3 loop spans 14 amino acids. Trimming cost V 5 bases and J 7 bases; bases outside gene matches: 6. Germline loops: CDR1 MNHEY, CDR2 SMNVEV (reference sequence). The DNA of the CDR3 is TGTGCCAGCAGTGGGGGACAGGGGGGGTCTGGCTACACCTTC. Translated, it gives CASSGGQGGSGYTF.

The table lists this clonotype with a few counts. This CDR3 fails to terminate in the conserved phenylalanine or tryptophan, so it likely reflects a read error. Written as DNA, the CDR3 is TGTGCCAGCAGTCCCTGGGCAGGATTCACAGATACGCAGTATTCT. The encoded protein is CASSPWAGFTDTQYS. V gene TRBV27 combines with J gene TRBJ2-3; D is undetermined. Between the trimmed V and J ends, which lost 5 bases and 2 bases, there was a span of 14 bases. Germline CDR1 is MNHEY and CDR2 is SMNVEV (reference sequence). The CDR3 has 15 residues.

The rearrangement joins TRBV5-1 to TRBJ1-2; no clear D gene. The CDR3 is 15 amino acids. V gave up 9 bases and J gave up 3 bases, with 21 bases separating them. Germline CDR1 SGHRS, CDR2 YFSETQ. Here the CDR3 reads CATKSGPDPDYGYTF. The CDR3 coding sequence is TGCGCCACAAAAAGTGGGCCTGACCCCGACTATGGCTACACCTTC.

Note on this clonotype: Relative to the germline gene, one junction end is altered; a read error may explain this. The CDR3 DNA follows: TGTGCCGGCTCCCAGGATGGCACTGAAGCTTTCTTC. Translating gives CAGSQDGTEAFF. The chain has TRBV18 and TRBJ1-1; no clear D. The germline gives CDR1 KGHSH, CDR2 LQKENI. The CDR3 extends over 12 amino acids.

This clonotype has ten or more counts. The V gene is TRBV6-5, the J gene TRBJ2-7; D is perhaps TRBD1 (6 bases). V lost 5 bases to trimming and J lost 2 bases, with 10 bases between them. The V gene's germline CDR1 is MNHEY and CDR2 SVGAGI. This CDR3 is 13 amino acids long. The CDR3 DNA reads as TGTGCCAGCAGTCCGGGACATCCCTACGAGCAGTACTTC. It translates to CASSPGHPYEQYF.

The CDR3: CATSYETGLVEQYF. As DNA, the CDR3 is TGTGCCACCAGCTATGAGACAGGGCTCGTGGAGCAGTACTTC. This rearrangement joins TRBV15 to TRBJ2-7; 7 bases line up with TRBD1. This CDR3 region has 14 residues. Unmatched junction bases numbered 11, after V lost 5 bases and J lost 7 bases. Germline CDR1 LNHNV, CDR2 YYDKDF (reference sequence).